This TCR beta chain derives from a study of blood T cell repertoires in COVID-19. Study at large: The United States, Italy and Spain supplied acute and convalescent COVID-19 samples. The cDNA or gDNA used as material had been derived from T cells, B-cell-depleted T cells, or PBMCs.

Authors' processing steps: By means of reference gene primer amplification, nucleated cell counts were estimated. Libraries were prepared by immunoSEQ multiplex PCR; TCRdb keeps only in-frame clonotypes and omits some of them. Clonal size and the V and J genes are those of that table, whereas D and trimming came from the DNA. The sample shows about 38,000 clones, roughly 84% of them seen only once. During active infection, Seattle patients enrolled and were then monitored through disease. Germline CDR1 and CDR2: MGHDK and SYGVNS. This CDR3 has 13 residues. V was shortened by 3 bases and J by 12 bases, with 17 bases between the two germline ends.

The TCR originated in a man between 60 and 75 years old with COVID-19, enrolled during active disease. This chain uses TRBV25-1 with TRBJ1-2; D might be TRBD1 (5 bases). Sequencing used peripheral blood. The CDR3 DNA is TGTGCCAGCAGTGACCCCCCCCCGACAGTTCACACCTTC. Translation: CASSDPPPTVHTF.